Given below is one T cell receptor (beta chain) in context. CDR1 is DFQATT and CDR2 is SNEGSKA in the germline V gene (reference sequence). The CDR3 runs to 13 residues. Trimming took off 5 bases at V and 1 base at J, with 8 bases between the two ends. This entry belongs to a study of CD8 T cells in Susac syndrome. cDNA came from 0.5 to 1 ug RNA primed by random hexamers. TCRdb re-called the immunoSEQ multiplex PCR reads through MiXCR, storing one row per CDR3 protein. The sample includes a few hundred thousand distinct CDR3 sequences, 85% to 95% of them seen just once. Sequenced material: CD4+ T cells from PBMCs. The rearrangement joins TRBV20-1 to TRBJ2-2, with D perhaps matching TRBD1 (6 bases). This receptor was identified in a human donor with Susac syndrome. The chain's CDR3 is CSALTGNTGELFF. The DNA for the CDR3 is TGCAGTGCTTTGACAGGGAACACCGGGGAGCTGTTTTTT.